These T cell receptor beta chains were read from a single sample in a study of Graves' ophthalmopathy and Graves' hyperthyroidism. TCRdb re-analysed the multiplex PCR reads in MiXCR, keeping a single row per CDR3 protein. The table has 350,000 to 450,000 distinct CDR3 sequences, roughly 18% seen once. Sequencing used peripheral blood. These receptors all come from a woman under 30 with Graves' ophthalmopathy. Both conserved end residues are part of each CDR3. A D gene is named only where the DNA matches it firmly. Clone size is given for some rows only: seen once, a few or many times, or a class if the clone is expanded.

V gene,J gene,D gene,clone size,CDR3 DNA,CDR3 protein
TRBV6-1,TRBJ1-5,TRBD1,-,TGTGCCAGCAGTGAAGCCGGACAGGGGTGGCGCAATCAGCCCCAGCATTTT,CASSEAGQGWRNQPQHF
TRBV12-3/TRBV12-4,TRBJ2-1,-,once,TGTGCCAGCAGTCTCGGGTGGGGAGATCACAATGAGCAGTTCTTC,CASSLGWGDHNEQFF
TRBV12-3/TRBV12-4,TRBJ2-3,TRBD2,-,TGTGCCAGCAGTTTTAGCGGGAGGACAGATACGCAGTATTTT,CASSFSGRTDTQYF
TRBV20-1,TRBJ2-4,-,many,TGCAGTGCTAGAGATAATCGCAGGGGCCACATTCAGTACTTC,CSARDNRRGHIQYF
TRBV6-5,TRBJ2-5,-,-,TGTGCCAGCAGTTATTCTAGCACCCTCCAGTCCCAGTACTTC,CASSYSSTLQSQYF
TRBV19,TRBJ1-5,-,many,TGTGCCAGTAGTCGTCAAGGGTTAGGGAATCAGCCCCAGCATTTT,CASSRQGLGNQPQHF
TRBV7-3,TRBJ1-3,-,-,TGTGCCAGCAGCTTAACGGGATCCTACCACTCTGGAAACACCATATATTTT,CASSLTGSYHSGNTIYF
TRBV19,TRBJ2-5,TRBD2,many,TGTGCCAGTAGGCAACTAGCGGGAGGTCCCGGGACCCAGTACTTC,CASRQLAGGPGTQYF
TRBV12-3/TRBV12-4,TRBJ1-5,-,many,TGTGCCAGCAGTTTAGGCCGGAGGGGTGCTCAGCCCCAGCATTTT,CASSLGRRGAQPQHF
TRBV9,TRBJ2-7,-,many,TGTGCCAGCAGCGTAGATCGGGGCGACGAGCAGTACTTC,CASSVDRGDEQYF
TRBV20-1,TRBJ2-7,TRBD2,-,TGCAGTGCTAGAGATTTAAACGGGAGGGCCATCCGGTACGAGCAGTACTTC,CSARDLNGRAIRYEQYF
TRBV2,TRBJ1-5,-,many,TGTGCCAGCAGAGGGATTGACAGGCTAGACAATCAGCCCCAGCATTTT,CASRGIDRLDNQPQHF
TRBV28,TRBJ2-7,-,many,TGTGCCAGCAGCTTTACTATTCGGGGAGCCTTCTACGAGCAGTACTTC,CASSFTIRGAFYEQYF
TRBV7-9,TRBJ1-6,-,many,TGTGCCAGCAGCGAAGACAGTTATTCACCCCTCCACTTT,CASSEDSYSPLHF
TRBV19,TRBJ1-1,-,many,TGTGCCAGTAGTATCGGACGAGGGAACACTGAAGCTTTCTTT,CASSIGRGNTEAFF
TRBV5-1,TRBJ2-6,-,many,TGCGCCAGCAGCAGGGGGGGGGCCAACGTCCTGACTTTC,CASSRGGANVLTF
TRBV20-1,TRBJ2-7,TRBD1,many,TGCAGTGCTAGAGATCCCAGGGGGTTCTCCTACGAGCAGTACTTC,CSARDPRGFSYEQYF
TRBV19,TRBJ2-7,-,many,TGTGCCAGTAGTATACTTCCGGGGAGCAGTTCCTACGAGCAGTACTTC,CASSILPGSSSYEQYF
TRBV19,TRBJ1-1,TRBD1,many,TGTGCCAGTAGTCAGGGACAGCAATGGAATGAAGCTTTCTTT,CASSQGQQWNEAFF
TRBV20-1,TRBJ2-7,-,-,TGCAGTGCTAGTGATCCAGGGTACGAGCAGTACTTC,CSASDPGYEQYF
TRBV2,TRBJ1-5,-,-,TGTGCCAGCAGTCTTCTAAGAGGGACCACTCAGCCCCAGCATTTT,CASSLLRGTTQPQHF
TRBV28,TRBJ2-7,TRBD1,many,TGTGCCAGCAGTACGGTGGACAGGGACCCTGAGGACTACGAGCAGTACTTC,CASSTVDRDPEDYEQYF
TRBV5-4,TRBJ1-5,TRBD1,many,TGTGCCAGCAGCGCAGACAGGGGGCTCAATCAGCCCCAGCATTTT,CASSADRGLNQPQHF
TRBV6-5,TRBJ2-2,TRBD1,many,TGTGCCAGCAGTTACCGAGACAGGGTGGTCACCGGGGAGCTGTTTTTT,CASSYRDRVVTGELFF
TRBV20-1,TRBJ2-5,TRBD2,many,TGCAGTGCTAGATATGATGGCCGACTAGCGGGAGAAGAGACCCAGTACTTC,CSARYDGRLAGEETQYF
TRBV28,TRBJ2-7,TRBD1,many,TGTGCCAGCAGTTCCTTCCCGGGACAGTCCTACGAGCAGTACTTC,CASSSFPGQSYEQYF
TRBV2,TRBJ1-6,-,many,TGTGCCAGCAGTGAAGGTCCCGGGAGCTCCTATAATTCACCCCTCCACTTT,CASSEGPGSSYNSPLHF
TRBV5-1,TRBJ1-1,-,few,TGCGCCAGCAGCGGTCCGGACTCGGTATGGAACACTGAAGCTTTCTTT,CASSGPDSVWNTEAFF
TRBV27,TRBJ1-5,-,many,TGTGCCAGCAGTCCCCGAGGTGGGCGGAAGGGAAATCAGCCCCAGCATTTT,CASSPRGGRKGNQPQHF